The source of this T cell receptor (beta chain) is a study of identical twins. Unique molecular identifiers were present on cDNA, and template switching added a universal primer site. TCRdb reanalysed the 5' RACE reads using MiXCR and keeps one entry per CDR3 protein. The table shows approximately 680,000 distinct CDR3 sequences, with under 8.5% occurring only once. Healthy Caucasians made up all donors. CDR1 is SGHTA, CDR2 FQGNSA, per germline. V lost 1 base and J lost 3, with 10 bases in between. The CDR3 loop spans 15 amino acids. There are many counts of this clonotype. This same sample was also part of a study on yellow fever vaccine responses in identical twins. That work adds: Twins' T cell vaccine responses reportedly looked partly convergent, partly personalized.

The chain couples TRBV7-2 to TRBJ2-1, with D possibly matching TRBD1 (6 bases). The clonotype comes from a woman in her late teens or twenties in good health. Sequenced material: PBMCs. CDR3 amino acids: CASSLGDIYYNEQFF. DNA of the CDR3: TGTGCCAGCAGCTTAGGGGACATTTACTACAATGAGCAGTTCTTC.